These 27 T cell receptor beta chains came from one sample sequenced in a study of CD8+CD57+ T cells in acquired aplastic anemia. Those patients picked for sequencing had displayed CD8+CD57+ cell expansion on flow cytometry. Profiling that covered TCR beta VDJ and CDR3 relied on genomic DNA as its template. TCRdb recomputed calls from the reads with MiXCR, one row per CDR3 protein. The sample records over 150,000 distinct CDR3 sequences, roughly 60% being singletons. The sequenced sample consisted of sorted CD4+, CD8+, or CD8+CD57+ T cells (not recorded which) from PBMCs. The receptors originated from a human donor with aplastic anemia.

As for this clonotype: Since no conserved phenylalanine or tryptophan closes the CDR3, a read error is the likely cause. Because the CDR3's place on the DNA is in doubt, the DNA is left out and the CDR3 is given as listed by TCRdb. The V gene is TRBV19, the J gene TRBJ1-4; the D call TRBD1 from the table was never checked on the DNA. The CDR3 is 8 amino acids in total, end residues counted. Germline CDR1 LNHDA, CDR2 SQIVND (reference sequence). The CDR3 spells CASRLTGD.

The chain employs TRBV4-3 and TRBJ1-2; D is undetermined. V shed 1 base and J shed 4 bases, with 13 bases lying between them. The CDR3 totals 15 residues. The germline V gene has CDR1 LGHNA and CDR2 YSLEER. CDR3 protein: CASSQGPASLYGYTF. The CDR3 nucleotides read TGCGCCAGCAGCCAAGGACCTGCTTCCCTCTATGGCTACACCTTC.

The chain recombines TRBV10-1 with TRBJ2-7; tentative D call: TRBD2 (5 bases). This CDR3 region has 14 residues. Trimming removed 10 bases from V and 3 bases from J, with 19 bases in between. Germline loops: CDR1 WNHNN, CDR2 SYGVQD (reference sequence). CDR3 region: CATIPTLGDYEQYF. DNA of the CDR3: TGCGCCACCATACCGACCCTCGGGGACTACGAGCAGTACTTC.

Of note for this clonotype: One junction end disagrees with the germline gene, perhaps due to a read error. The chain carries TRBV7-8 and TRBJ2-5; a possible D gene is TRBD1 (6 bases). This CDR3 spans 13 amino acids. Germline lookup yields CDR1 SGHVS and CDR2 FQNEAQ. CDR3 loop: CGSSLGGRETQYF. The CDR3 region has the DNA TGTGGCAGCAGCTTAGGGGGTCGAGAGACCCAGTACTTC.

This clonotype occurred many times. The chain is built from TRBV12-3 or TRBV12-4 and TRBJ1-5; 8 bases fit TRBD1. The CDR3 totals 15 residues. With 5 bases clipped from V and 1 base from J, the junction kept 4 bases outside the gene matches. DNA for the CDR3: TGTGCCAGCAGTCCGGGACAGGTGAGCAATCAGCCCCAGCATTTT. Protein product: CASSPGQVSNQPQHF.

The chain employs TRBV7-2 and TRBJ2-3; TRBD2 matches 9 bases. Germline assignment: CDR1 SGHTA and CDR2 FQGNSA. V lost 5 bases to trimming and J lost 8 bases; unmatched junction nucleotides: 14. This CDR3 spans 16 amino acids. The CDR3 region is CASSPRSGGSIGTQYF. For the CDR3, the DNA is TGTGCCAGCAGCCCAAGAAGCGGGGGGAGTATCGGTACGCAGTATTTT.

As concerns this clonotype: One end of the junction is discordant with germline, which a read error may explain. This rearrangement joins TRBV12-3 or TRBV12-4 to TRBJ1-5; TRBD1 agrees at 7 bases. This CDR3 spans 13 amino acids. CDR3 sequence reads: CASSRQGDQPQHF. The CDR3 bases are TGTGCCAGCAGTCGGCAGGGGGATCAACCCCAGCATTTT.

This clonotype was counted between two and nine times. A read error is possible here, since a much larger clone lies one base away. This rearrangement joins TRBV4-1 to TRBJ1-2, with 9 bases fitting TRBD1. The CDR3 length is 15 residues. Germline CDR1 is MGHRA and CDR2 is YSYEKL. CDR3 in amino acids: CASSRGQGSDYGYAF. The CDR3 coding sequence is TGCGCCAGCAGCCGGGGACAGGGATCGGACTATGGCTACGCCTTC.

V usage is TRBV7-2 and J usage is TRBJ2-7; a possible D gene is TRBD2 (5 bases). The CDR3 runs 14 residues. The germline V gene encodes CDR1 SGHTA and CDR2 FQGNSA. V was cut by 5 bases and J by 7 bases, with 18 bases left in between. The CDR3 loop is CASSTTGLVIEQYF. CDR3 nucleotide sequence: TGTGCCAGCAGCACAACTGGACTCGTCATTGAGCAGTACTTC.

The rearrangement links TRBV6-1 to TRBJ1-6, with D unclear. The V and J ends lost 3 bases and 7 bases respectively, with 10 bases between them. Germline lookup yields CDR1 MNHNS and CDR2 SASEGT. The CDR3 covers 14 residues. CDR3 coding DNA: TGTGCCAGCAGTGAGGAGGCGTTGAATTCACCCCTCCACTTT. As protein: CASSEEALNSPLHF.

This clonotype has ten or more counts. This sequence joins TRBV9 and TRBJ2-4, with TRBD1 matching 10 bases. The CDR3 sequence is 13 residues long. Germline assignment: CDR1 SGDLS and CDR2 YYNGEE. The junction had 2 bases not matched to a gene; V was cut back by 3 bases and J by 8 bases. CDR3 DNA sequence: TGTGCCAGCAGCGGGGGACAGGGGTACATTCAGTACTTC. This codes for CASSGGQGYIQYF.

The chain uses TRBV12-3 or TRBV12-4 and TRBJ2-7, with 7 bases fitting TRBD2. CDR3 length: 12 amino acids. J lost 10 bases, V lost 4 bases, and 7 bases had no gene match. The CDR3 sequence is CASSWDQGLQYF. The CDR3 DNA follows: TGTGCCAGCAGTTGGGATCAGGGACTACAGTACTTC.

This clonotype was seen a handful of times. This chain's CDR3 is CASRLAGGHNEQFF. As DNA, the CDR3 is TGTGCCAGCAGGCTAGCGGGGGGCCACAATGAGCAGTTCTTC. The V call is TRBV6-5, the J call TRBJ2-1, with TRBD2 identical over 11 bases. CDR1 is MNHEY and CDR2 is SVGAGI in the germline V gene. The CDR3 is made up of 14 amino acids. V shed 6 bases, J shed 5 bases, and the junction held 3 bases outside the gene matches.

The V and J genes are TRBV5-4 and TRBJ2-1, with 10 bases matching TRBD2. The V and J ends lost 4 bases and 5 bases, in that order; junction bases with no gene match: 6. The CDR3 covers 15 residues. Germline-derived CDR1 and CDR2 are SGHNT and YYREEE (reference sequence). CDR3 bases: TGTGCCAGCAGCGGAGGGACTAGCGTTAACAATGAGCAGTTCTTC. Translating gives CASSGGTSVNNEQFF.

CDR3 coding DNA: TGTGCCAGCGTATCGTATTCCTACGAGCAGTACTTC. Encoded protein: CASVSYSYEQYF. The rearrangement links TRBV7-8 to TRBJ2-7; no firm D call. This CDR3 is 12 amino acids long. Trimming took 8 bases from V and 1 from J, leaving 9 bases between them. Germline CDR1 is SGHVS and CDR2 is FQNEAQ. Full variable domain (missing parts from reference TRBV7-8 and TRBJ2-7): GAGVSQSPRYKVAKRGQDVALRCDPISGHVSLFWYQQALGQGPEFLTYFQNEAQLDKSGLPSDRFFAERPEGSVSTLKIQRTQQEDSAVYLCASVSYSYEQYFGPGTRLTVT.

The J gene is TRBJ2-7, the V gene TRBV7-8; no clear D gene. The CDR3 is 14 amino acids. V was pared by 4 bases and J by 4 bases, with 14 bases between. Germline values: CDR1 SGHVS, CDR2 FQNEAQ. CDR3 bases: TGTGCCAGCAGCTCCTGGAAGGGTGGGTACGAGCAGTACTTC. Its protein product is CASSSWKGGYEQYF.

This rearrangement joins TRBV24-1 to TRBJ2-3; TRBD1 or TRBD2 may be the D gene (6 bases each). Germline-derived CDR1 and CDR2 are KGHDR and SFDVKD. CDR3 length: 14 amino acids. The V and J ends lost 3 bases and 11 bases respectively, with 17 bases between them. DNA for the CDR3: TGTGCCACCAGTGATACTAGGGTTGGGGGGCTGCAGTATTTT. This gives the protein CATSDTRVGGLQYF.

The rearrangement uses TRBV10-3 and TRBJ1-1; no firm D call. CDR1 is ENHRY and CDR2 is SYGVKD in the germline V gene. The CDR3 spans 13 residues. V lost 6 bases, J lost 3 bases, and 11 bases lay in between. The CDR3 spells CAIRARQDTEAFF. The CDR3 DNA is TGTGCCATCAGGGCCCGCCAGGACACTGAAGCTTTCTTT.

This rearrangement joins TRBV29-1 to TRBJ1-1; D is uncertain. The CDR3 is 11 residues long. The ends were cut back, 7 bases at V and 5 bases at J, with 11 bases in the middle. Germline loops: CDR1 SQVTM, CDR2 ANQGSEA. The CDR3 DNA is TGCAGCGCCCTGGCCTGGACTGAAGCTTTCTTT. Translating it yields CSALAWTEAFF. Variable domain in full (rest from reference TRBV29-1 and TRBJ1-1): SAVISQKPSRDICQRGTSLTIQCQVDSQVTMMFWYRQQPGQSLTLIATANQGSEATYESGFVIDKFPISRPNLTFSTLTVSNMSPEDSSIYLCSALAWTEAFFGQGTRLTVV.

The chain is built from TRBV20-1 and TRBJ1-1, with TRBD1 identical over 7 bases. After removal of 4 bases from V and 1 base from J, the junction contained 3 bases not matched to a gene. The CDR3 has 13 amino acids. Looked up from germline, CDR1 is DFQATT and CDR2 is SNEGSKA (reference sequence). DNA of the CDR3: TGCAGTGCTACCCGGGACAGGAACACTGAAGCTTTCTTT. It is translated as CSATRDRNTEAFF.

The V and J genes are TRBV10-3 and TRBJ1-5; D possibly corresponds to TRBD1 (5 bases). Germline lookup yields CDR1 ENHRY and CDR2 SYGVKD. Trimming stripped 2 bases from V and 0 bases from J, with 14 bases between. This CDR3 has 17 amino acids. The CDR3 DNA reads as TGTGCCATCAGTGAGAGTATTTCGGGGCATAGCAATCAGCCCCAGCATTTT. This sequence encodes CAISESISGHSNQPQHF.

This clonotype was seen just once. The chain couples TRBV5-6 to TRBJ1-2; D gene ambiguous. The CDR3 contains 13 residues. Germline V gives CDR1 SGHDT, CDR2 YYEEEE. The germline V and J ends were trimmed by 0 bases and 8 bases, with 11 bases remaining between them. The CDR3 loop is CASSLVAGRGYTF. The CDR3 DNA follows: TGTGCCAGCAGCTTGGTAGCGGGGAGGGGCTACACCTTC.

This clonotype was seen at least ten times. CDR3 in amino acids: CASSGQGTYNEQFF. In nucleotides, the CDR3 is TGCGCCAGCAGCGGACAGGGCACCTACAATGAGCAGTTCTTC. This chain joins TRBV10-2 and TRBJ2-1; 8 bases fit TRBD1. Germline CDR1 reads WSHSY; CDR2 reads SAAADI. The CDR3 is made up of 14 amino acids. Trimming removed 6 bases from V and 2 bases from J; junction bases left unmatched: 3.

The chain recombines TRBV9 with TRBJ1-5; D is possibly TRBD1 (5 bases). The CDR3 totals 17 residues. CDR1 and CDR2 from the germline V gene are SGDLS and YYNGEE. Trimming removed 4 bases at V and 11 bases at J, with 28 bases between. This CDR3 reads CASSHPNGADLQETQHF. The CDR3 nucleotides are TGTGCCAGCAGCCACCCGAACGGGGCAGACCTCCAAGAGACCCAGCATTTT.

The chain has TRBV2 and TRBJ1-1; D call uncertain. Trimming took off 7 bases at V and 8 bases at J, with 17 bases between the two ends. The CDR3 has 13 residues. Germline V gene data show CDR1 as SNHLY and CDR2 as FYNNEI. CDR3 DNA sequence: TGTGCCAGCATTATTATTAGTGGGAGGGAAGCTTTCTTT. Its protein is CASIIISGREAFF.

This clonotype was seen ten or more times. The J gene is TRBJ1-1, the V gene TRBV10-3, with TRBD1 matching 11 bases. The CDR3 extends over 15 amino acids. Germline CDR1 ENHRY, CDR2 SYGVKD. With 3 bases clipped from V and 4 bases from J, the junction kept 4 bases outside the gene matches. The chain's CDR3 is CAISEGTGGSTEAFF. The DNA for the CDR3 is TGTGCCATCAGTGAAGGGACAGGGGGATCCACTGAAGCTTTCTTT.

V and J are TRBV15 and TRBJ1-2; 9 bases are a match to TRBD1. The V and J ends lost 1 base and 6 bases, in that order; junction bases with no gene match: 3. CDR3 length equals 14 residues. Per germline, CDR1 LNHNV and CDR2 YYDKDF (reference sequence). The CDR3 protein is CATSRGWDRDGYTF. CDR3 DNA sequence: TGTGCCACCAGCAGAGGATGGGACAGGGATGGCTACACCTTC.